The 25 T cell receptor beta chains below all came from one sample that was sequenced in a study of blood T cell repertoires in COVID-19. Measured with immunoSEQ multiplex PCR; TCRdb has only the in-frame clones, and not every one. Found here are about 200,000 clones, 86% of them singletons; the top ten hold 4.5% to 7%. Sequenced: PBMCs or T cells enriched from blood (not recorded which). The source of these receptors is a man aged 35-49 years with acute COVID-19.

The chain has TRBV5-1 and TRBJ2-1, with 7 bases that match TRBD1. Germline V gene data show CDR1 as SGHRS and CDR2 as YFSETQ. Trimming took 0 bases from V and 8 from J; bases not matched to a gene: 8. The CDR3 length is 15 residues. The CDR3 nucleotides read TGCGCCAGCAGCTTGGCCGCTACAGGGGCCCATGAGCAGTTCTTC. Protein: CASSLAATGAHEQFF.

This clone has only a few counts. The gene calls are TRBV9 and TRBJ1-4; 10 positions agree with TRBD1. V gave up 3 bases and J gave up 7 bases; unmatched junction bases: 12. Germline V gene sequence: CDR1 SGDLS, CDR2 YYNGEE. The length of the CDR3 is 17 residues. CDR3 sequence: CASSGGGTGDKREKLFF. The DNA of the CDR3 is TGTGCCAGCAGCGGGGGCGGGACAGGGGATAAGCGTGAAAAACTGTTTTTT.

This chain joins TRBV7-2 and TRBJ2-1; 9 bases line up with TRBD2. This CDR3 region has 15 residues. CDR1 and CDR2 from the germline V gene are SGHTA and FQGNSA. V shed 3 bases, J shed 5 bases, and the junction held 5 bases outside the gene matches. The CDR3 nucleotides read TGTGCCAGCAGCTTGGTAGCGGGAGATAACAATGAGCAGTTCTTC. Protein sequence: CASSLVAGDNNEQFF.

The chain carries TRBV7-9 and TRBJ2-3, with 7 positions matching TRBD2. This CDR3 is built from 14 residues. V shed 11 bases and J 0 bases; nucleotides not matched to a gene: 8. Looked up from germline, CDR1 is SEHNR and CDR2 is FQNEAQ (reference sequence). The CDR3: CAWEGRGSTDTQYF. The CDR3, as DNA: TGTGCCTGGGAGGGACGGGGGAGCACAGATACGCAGTATTTT.

V is TRBV30 and J is TRBJ2-2; D call uncertain. Germline CDR1 is GTSNPN and CDR2 is SVGIG (reference sequence). This CDR3 comprises 14 residues. V gave up 3 bases and J gave up 0 bases, with 8 bases separating them. The CDR3 reads CAWRARSNTGELFF. CDR3 bases: TGTGCCTGGAGGGCCCGATCGAACACCGGGGAGCTGTTTTTT.

The rearrangement joins TRBV9 to TRBJ1-5; TRBD1 agrees at 12 bases. The CDR3 extends over 16 amino acids. V was pared by 3 bases and J by 1 base, with 2 bases of the junction left unmatched. CDR1 is SGDLS, CDR2 YYNGEE, per germline. The CDR3 here is CASSGGTGGSNQPQHF. The CDR3 DNA sequence: TGTGCCAGCAGCGGTGGGACAGGGGGCAGCAATCAGCCCCAGCATTTT. Based on the CDR3 plus reference TRBV9 and TRBJ1-5, the full variable domain is DSGVTQTPKHLITATGQRVTLRCSPRSGDLSVYWYQQSLDQGLQFLIQYYNGEERAKGNILERFSAQQFPDLHSELNLSSLELGDSALYFCASSGGTGGSNQPQHFGDGTRLSIL.

The chain is built from TRBV3-1 (or the pseudogene TRBV3-2) and TRBJ2-1; 9 nucleotides agree with TRBD1. This CDR3 region has 15 residues. V lost 4 bases and J lost 3; bases outside the gene matches: 4. Per germline, CDR1 LGHDT and CDR2 YNNKEL (reference sequence). Here the CDR3 reads CASSRGTGRYNEQFF. The CDR3 nucleotides read TGTGCCAGCAGCCGCGGGACAGGGCGCTACAATGAGCAGTTCTTC.

The chain uses TRBV11-3 and TRBJ2-3; possibly TRBD1 for D (6 bases). This CDR3 spans 14 amino acids. The germline V gene has CDR1 SGHNT and CDR2 YENEEA. V was clipped by 5 bases and J by 4 bases, with 13 bases between them. For the CDR3, the DNA is TGTGCCAGCAGCCCACAGGGATTCCCAGATACGCAGTATTTT. The encoded protein is CASSPQGFPDTQYF.

V is TRBV2 and J is TRBJ2-3, with 9 nucleotides matching TRBD2. CDR3 size: 15 residues. Germline V gene lookup returns CDR1 SNHLY and CDR2 FYNNEI. Trimming at V came to 4 bases and at J to 6 bases, leaving 8 bases not matched to a gene. In DNA form, the CDR3 reads TGTGCCAGCAGTGTGCGCGGGAGGGCCGCGGATACGCAGTATTTT. Translated, it gives CASSVRGRAADTQYF. The full variable domain, with the rest looked up from reference TRBV2 and TRBJ2-3, is EPEVTQTPSHQVTQMGQEVILRCVPISNHLYFYWYRQILGQKVEFLVSFYNNEISEKSEIFDDQFSVERPDGSNFTLKIRSTKLEDSAMYFCASSVRGRAADTQYFGPGTRLTVL.

This clone was recorded once. V usage is TRBV11-3 and J usage is TRBJ2-3; 9 bases agree with TRBD2. The J segment lost 4 bases and the V segment lost 5 bases, leaving 10 bases of the junction unmatched. Germline CDR1 and CDR2: SGHNT and YENEEA. CDR3 length: 16 amino acids. Here the CDR3 reads CASSPQGVAGADTQYF. The DNA for the CDR3 is TGTGCCAGCAGCCCGCAGGGAGTAGCGGGAGCAGATACGCAGTATTTT.

For the CDR3, the DNA is TGTGCCATCAGTGAGTCAGGGACAACGGATTCACCCCTCCACTTT. Its translation is CAISESGTTDSPLHF. The chain couples TRBV10-3 to TRBJ1-6; possible D gene TRBD1, 6 bases. Per the germline V gene, CDR1 is ENHRY and CDR2 is SYGVKD. This CDR3 spans 15 amino acids. Trimming took 0 bases from V and 8 from J, leaving 11 bases between them.

The chain uses TRBV18 and TRBJ2-1; TRBD2 matches 10 bases. V was clipped by 5 bases and J by 8 bases; unmatched bases: 6. Germline CDR1 KGHSH, CDR2 LQKENI. The CDR3 is 14 amino acids. The CDR3 sequence is CASSSGLAVDEQFF. For the CDR3, the DNA is TGTGCCAGCTCATCCGGACTAGCGGTCGATGAGCAGTTCTTC.

The chain has TRBV19 and TRBJ2-7, with 8 nucleotides matching TRBD2. The CDR3 loop spans 17 amino acids. CDR1 is LNHDA, CDR2 SQIVND, per germline (reference sequence). V lost 4 bases and J lost 2; bases outside the gene matches: 13. The CDR3 protein is CASSRLAGPLQTYEQYF. CDR3 nucleotide sequence: TGTGCCAGTAGTAGGCTAGCGGGCCCCTTGCAGACCTACGAGCAGTACTTC.

The chain has TRBV5-5 and TRBJ2-1; D remains ambiguous. The germline V and J ends were trimmed by 0 bases and 0 bases, with 10 bases remaining between them. CDR3 length equals 16 residues. In germline, CDR1 is SGHKS, CDR2 YYEKEE (reference sequence). CDR3: CASSLAVSTSYNEQFF. The CDR3 DNA sequence: TGTGCCAGCAGCTTGGCCGTGAGTACCTCCTACAATGAGCAGTTCTTC.

The chain couples TRBV6-5 to TRBJ1-5; D call uncertain. Germline V gene lookup returns CDR1 MNHEY and CDR2 SVGAGI. This CDR3 is 14 amino acids long. The ends were cut back, 0 bases at V and 0 bases at J, with 3 bases in the middle. CDR3 residues: CASSYSYSNQPQHF. In DNA, the CDR3 is TGTGCCAGCAGTTACTCCTATAGCAATCAGCCCCAGCATTTT.

The V gene is TRBV5-1, the J gene TRBJ2-2; TRBD2 is a possible D gene (6 bases). This CDR3 has 16 amino acids. Germline CDR1 SGHRS, CDR2 YFSETQ. V dropped 2 bases and J dropped 1 base, with 12 bases sitting between them. The CDR3 nucleotides read TGCGCCAGCAGCTTAGAAGTAGCGGAGAACACCGGGGAGCTGTTTTTT. Its translation is CASSLEVAENTGELFF.

The V and J genes are TRBV28 and TRBJ2-7, with 10 bases matching TRBD2. The V gene end was trimmed by 6 bases and the J gene end by 1 base; junction bases not matched to a gene: 12. Germline assignment: CDR1 MDHEN and CDR2 SYDVKM. The CDR3 is 17 residues long. CDR3 amino acids: CASRGRRPGLASYEQYF. The CDR3 nucleotides are TGTGCCAGCAGAGGTAGGCGACCGGGACTAGCGTCCTACGAGCAGTACTTC. The full variable domain, with the rest looked up from reference TRBV28 and TRBJ2-7, is DVKVTQSSRYLVKRTGEKVFLECVQDMDHENMFWYRQDPGLGLRLIYFSYDVKMKEKGDIPEGYSVSREKKERFSLILESASTNQTSMYLCASRGRRPGLASYEQYFGPGTRLTVT.

The chain employs TRBV5-1 and TRBJ2-7; the match to TRBD2 covers 14 bases. In germline, CDR1 is SGHRS, CDR2 YFSETQ. The CDR3 sequence is 14 residues long. Trimming removed 7 bases from V and 5 bases from J; junction bases left unmatched: 5. The CDR3 sequence is CASAMGLAGDEQYF. The CDR3 DNA follows: TGCGCCAGCGCTATGGGACTAGCGGGAGACGAGCAGTACTTC.

V is TRBV4-2 and J is TRBJ2-1; 7 bases align to TRBD2. Per the germline V gene, CDR1 is LGHNA and CDR2 is YNFKEQ. The CDR3 has 20 amino acids. Trimming removed 0 bases from V and 0 bases from J; junction bases left unmatched: 14. The CDR3 loop is CASSQEKELAVSPSYNEQFF. CDR3 nucleotides: TGTGCCAGCAGCCAAGAAAAAGAGCTAGCGGTGAGCCCCTCCTACAATGAGCAGTTCTTC.

This clone came up once. V is TRBV5-1 and J is TRBJ2-7, with D tentatively TRBD2 (5 bases). The length of the CDR3 is 14 residues. Per germline, CDR1 SGHRS and CDR2 YFSETQ. Trimming cost V 4 bases and J 2 bases, with 13 bases left between them. The CDR3 is CASSASAGTYEQYF. CDR3 DNA: TGCGCCAGCAGCGCGTCGGCGGGTACCTACGAGCAGTACTTC.

The chain is built from TRBV27 and TRBJ2-1; D is possibly TRBD1 (5 bases). Deletions cut 2 bases from V and 0 bases from J, with 8 bases between. Germline CDR1 reads MNHEY; CDR2 reads SMNVEV (reference sequence). CDR3 length: 15 amino acids. CDR3 in DNA: TGTGCCAGCAGTTTAGGGGCTGGCTCCTACAATGAGCAGTTCTTC. Translation gives CASSLGAGSYNEQFF.

The V and J genes are TRBV19 and TRBJ2-7; D is possibly TRBD2 (5 bases). The CDR3 sequence is 13 residues long. Trimming removed 4 bases from V and 3 bases from J, with 10 bases in between. Germline values: CDR1 LNHDA, CDR2 SQIVND (reference sequence). CDR3 sequence: CASSREPSYEQYF. CDR3 coding DNA: TGTGCCAGTAGTAGGGAGCCGAGCTACGAGCAGTACTTC.

CDR3 protein: CASSSDRGLSYEQYF. CDR3 nucleotide sequence: TGTGCCAGCAGCAGTGACAGGGGCCTATCCTACGAGCAGTACTTC. This sequence joins TRBV7-3 and TRBJ2-7; 8 bases match TRBD1. Germline CDR1 is SGHTA and CDR2 is FQGTGA. J gave up 1 base and V 5 bases, and 7 bases lay outside the gene matches. There are 15 residues in the CDR3.

This sequence joins TRBV7-3 and TRBJ2-3, with D tentatively TRBD2 (7 bases). Germline CDR1 SGHTA, CDR2 FQGTGA. Deletions cut 2 bases from V and 5 bases from J, with 17 bases between. CDR3 length: 16 amino acids. The CDR3 sequence: CASSLLARGAGDTQYF. Here the CDR3 DNA reads TGTGCCAGCAGCTTATTAGCCCGGGGGGCAGGAGATACGCAGTATTTT.

This chain links TRBV5-1 with TRBJ2-5, with a tentative D call TRBD1 (5 bases). V lost 0 bases and J 5 bases, leaving 17 bases between the germline ends. CDR1 is SGHRS, CDR2 YFSETQ, per germline. The CDR3 has 16 residues. This chain's CDR3 is CASSLEAGQGRETQYF. DNA for the CDR3: TGCGCCAGCAGCTTGGAAGCTGGTCAGGGTCGGGAGACCCAGTACTTC.